Listed below are T cell receptor beta chains from one sample, sequenced in a study of blood T cell repertoires in COVID-19. The assay was immunoSEQ multiplex PCR, and TCRdb's table has in-frame clones only and misses some. The sample lists roughly 100,000 clones, about 87% occurring once. Sequencing was done on a sample of peripheral blood. The receptors were gathered from a human donor in a cohort sampled during active or convalescent COVID-19. Both conserved end residues are part of each CDR3. D genes are given only for firm matches. Clone sizes are given selectively: once, few, many, or a class where the clone is expanded.

>few|-|TRBV2|TRBJ1-2
CASTFQGTNYGYTF
TGTGCCAGCACCTTCCAGGGGACCAACTATGGCTACACCTTC
>once|-|TRBV10-1|TRBJ1-5
CASSESPLGSNQPQHF
TGCGCCAGCAGTGAAAGTCCCCTCGGGAGCAATCAGCCCCAGCATTTT
>-|TRBD1|TRBV2|TRBJ1-5
CASRQGPNQPQHF
TGTGCCAGCCGACAGGGCCCGAATCAGCCCCAGCATTTT
>-|TRBD1|TRBV10-2|TRBJ1-1
CASSESRTGRTEAFF
TGCGCCAGCAGTGAGTCGAGGACAGGGCGAACTGAAGCTTTCTTT
>-|-|TRBV5-1|TRBJ1-1
CASSFQGNTEAFF
TGCGCCAGCAGCTTTCAGGGGAACACTGAAGCTTTCTTT
>-|-|TRBV10-1|TRBJ1-2
CASTHDSRDYSGYTF
TGCGCCAGCACCCATGACAGCCGGGACTACTCTGGCTACACCTTC
>-|-|TRBV19|TRBJ1-1
CASSPVGGPKNTEAFF
TGTGCCAGTTCTCCGGTTGGGGGCCCGAAGAACACTGAAGCTTTCTTT
>-|-|TRBV19|TRBJ1-4
CASSRGDKNEKLFF
TGTGCCAGTAGTAGGGGAGACAAGAATGAAAAACTGTTTTTT
>-|TRBD1|TRBV5-1|TRBJ2-7
CASSEGQGQGYEQYF
TGCGCCAGCAGCGAGGGACAGGGGCAGGGGTACGAGCAGTACTTC
>-|TRBD2|TRBV4-1|TRBJ2-3
CASSQEFGLAGGRTDTQYF
TGCGCCAGCAGCCAAGAATTCGGTCTAGCGGGGGGGCGGACAGATACGCAGTATTTT
>-|-|TRBV19|TRBJ2-2
CASTLSSGTGELFF
TGTGCCAGTACCCTCTCCTCGGGCACCGGGGAGCTGTTTTTT
>-|-|TRBV19|TRBJ1-6
CASSRDRPRDRNNSPLHF
TGTGCCAGTAGTAGAGACAGGCCACGAGACAGGAATAATTCACCCCTCCACTTT
>-|TRBD1|TRBV19|TRBJ2-5
CASSIANRGQETQYF
TGTGCCAGTAGTATCGCAAACAGGGGGCAAGAGACCCAGTACTTC
>once|-|TRBV6-5|TRBJ2-4
CASSSQSSIQYF
TGTGCCAGCAGTTCTCAGTCAAGCATTCAGTACTTC
>few|-|TRBV18|TRBJ1-5
CASSPPRVGASNQPQHF
TGTGCCAGCTCACCACCGCGTGTAGGGGCCAGCAATCAGCCCCAGCATTTT
>-|TRBD2|TRBV2|TRBJ2-5
CASNLAGEETQYF
TGTGCCAGCAACCTAGCGGGGGAAGAGACCCAGTACTTC
>few|TRBD1|TRBV15|TRBJ1-5
CATSRGGQGRNQPQHF
TGTGCCACCAGCAGAGGGGGACAGGGGCGCAATCAGCCCCAGCATTTT
>-|-|TRBV11-2|TRBJ2-5
CASSVMTSKETQYF
TGTGCCAGCAGTGTTATGACAAGTAAAGAGACCCAGTACTTC
>few|-|TRBV28|TRBJ1-2
CASTRVGINYGYTF
TGTGCCAGCACCCGGGTGGGTATCAACTATGGCTACACCTTC
>-|TRBD1|TRBV19|TRBJ1-5
CASSMGTEKYQPQHF
TGTGCCAGTAGTATGGGGACAGAAAAGTATCAGCCCCAGCATTTT
>-|TRBD1|TRBV5-1|TRBJ1-1
CASSRGQGVLNTEAFF
TGCGCCAGCAGCCGTGGACAGGGCGTTTTGAACACTGAAGCTTTCTTT
>-|-|TRBV6-1|TRBJ2-2
CASSDIRGSMNTGELFF
TGTGCCAGCAGTGATATCAGGGGCTCGATGAACACCGGGGAGCTGTTTTTT
>-|TRBD1|TRBV5-1|TRBJ1-6
CASSFGDRANSPLHF
TGCGCCAGCAGCTTCGGGGACAGGGCGAATTCACCCCTCCACTTT
>once|TRBD1|TRBV11-3|TRBJ2-3
CASSLYPPGQGTDTQYF
TGTGCCAGCAGCTTATATCCCCCCGGACAGGGCACAGATACGCAGTATTTT
>-|-|TRBV12-5|TRBJ2-1
CASGLDRNSYNEQFF
TGTGCTAGTGGTTTGGACAGGAACTCCTACAATGAGCAGTTCTTC
>-|TRBD2|TRBV29-1|TRBJ2-7
CSVSRTSGASGYEQYF
TGCAGCGTCTCACGGACTAGCGGGGCCTCTGGCTACGAGCAGTACTTC
>-|-|TRBV19|TRBJ1-2
CASRRTGIKNYGYTF
TGTGCCAGTAGACGAACAGGAATAAAAAACTATGGCTACACCTTC
>-|-|TRBV4-1|TRBJ1-2
CASNLGGRGGGYTF
TGCGCCAGCAATCTGGGAGGCAGGGGAGGGGGCTACACCTTC
>-|TRBD1|TRBV5-6|TRBJ1-5
CASSSSAGQPGGRPQHF
TGTGCCAGCAGCTCCAGTGCGGGACAGCCTGGGGGACGCCCCCAGCATTTT
>-|-|TRBV29-1|TRBJ1-2
CSVAEQGPANYGYTF
TGCAGCGTTGCCGAACAGGGACCGGCTAACTATGGCTACACCTTC
>once|-|TRBV4-2|TRBJ1-4
CASSIYLREKLFF
TGTGCCAGCAGCATATACTTGAGGGAAAAACTGTTTTTT
>once|-|TRBV24-1|TRBJ2-2
CATSDPGDPTNTGELFF
TGTGCCACCAGTGATCCAGGTGACCCCACCAACACCGGGGAGCTGTTTTTT
>-|TRBD2|TRBV7-8|TRBJ2-5
CASSLMGGGNQETQYF
TGTGCCAGCAGTCTCATGGGCGGGGGGAACCAAGAGACCCAGTACTTC
>-|-|TRBV12-5|TRBJ1-2
CASGLVRGGSRYGYTF
TGTGCTAGTGGTTTGGTACGGGGGGGGTCTAGGTATGGCTACACCTTC
>-|-|TRBV4-1|TRBJ2-6
CASSQDRHARQTSGANVLTF
TGCGCCAGCAGCCAAGATCGCCACGCCCGACAGACCTCTGGGGCCAACGTCCTGACTTTC
>-|TRBD1|TRBV2|TRBJ1-3
CASKQGVSGNTIYF
TGTGCCAGCAAACAGGGGGTGTCTGGAAACACCATATATTTT
>few|-|TRBV4-3|TRBJ1-1
CASREGATANTEAFF
TGCGCCAGCAGGGAAGGGGCGACGGCGAACACTGAAGCTTTCTTT
>-|-|TRBV19|TRBJ2-1
CASSNRETYNEQFF
TGTGCCAGTAGTAACAGGGAGACCTACAATGAGCAGTTCTTC
>-|-|TRBV3-1/TRBV3-2|TRBJ2-7
CASREKEQYF
TGTGCCAGCAGGGAGAAAGAGCAGTACTTC
>many|-|TRBV7-2|TRBJ2-1
CASSLDTQYNEQFF
TGTGCCAGCAGCTTAGACACCCAGTACAATGAGCAGTTCTTC
>-|TRBD1|TRBV7-9|TRBJ2-1
CASSRRQGGGAEQFF
TGTGCCAGCAGCCGAAGACAGGGTGGTGGGGCTGAGCAGTTCTTC
>-|TRBD1|TRBV6-2/TRBV6-3|TRBJ1-1
CASSPGQGGRAFF
TGTGCCAGCAGCCCCGGACAGGGGGGAAGAGCTTTCTTT
>-|-|TRBV11-3|TRBJ1-5
CASSLDPGYYSNQPQHF
TGTGCCAGCAGCTTAGATCCAGGTTATTATAGCAATCAGCCCCAGCATTTT